Reported below is one TCR beta chain. Its cognate antigen has yet to be identified. It has no much larger one-base neighbor in the sample; base qualities were not kept. The germline V gene (reference sequence) supplies CDR1 GTSNPN and CDR2 SVGIG. The CDR3 runs 15 residues from the cysteine to the phenylalanine. Of the read, only the CDR3 DNA is kept; its 45 bases are in frame from base 1. The junction shows trimming of 2 bases on V and 4 bases on J, and the gene matches do not reach 5 bases of it. The sample originates from a study of PD-L1 blockade in urothelial cancer (TCRdb year 2017). Background on the whole study: Therapy was started at some point between 2013 and 2015 for all patients, and atezolizumab 1,200 mg was administered intravenously every 3 weeks. TCR sequencing covered pretreatment tumor samples and matched, serially collected peripheral blood taken before and after atezolizumab treatment. Pretreatment blood TCR-seq was available for under 35 patients, at least one posttreatment blood collection was obtained for around 25 patients, and tumor TCR-seq was available for around 25 patients. Progression-free survival longer than 6 months counted as durable clinical benefit, and TCR features were additionally tested against both progression-free and overall survival. Patients had an ECOG performance status of 0 or 1 and had received between 0 and 3 prior chemotherapy regimens. Whole exome sequencing and RNA sequencing of pretreatment tumors were performed alongside TCR sequencing in the same patients. Blood samples were analyzed 3 weeks after the start of treatment (second dose) and 6 weeks after the start of treatment. Blood samples gave a median of around 140,000 T cells and approximately 85,000 unique TCRs, with a median clonality of roughly 0.081. About 90% of the 29 patients were males with bladder-origin urothelial cancer, and about 60% of the 29 reported a prior smoking history. Durable clinical benefit was achieved by nine patients and was not achieved by 20 patients. The study, an exploratory multi-omic analysis, examined somatic, immune and clinical correlates of response to PD-L1 blockade with atezolizumab in urothelial cancer.

Synthetic TCR analog templates were spiked into each PCR to estimate absolute template abundance from read counts. Using the immunoSEQ assay, TCRbeta CDR3 regions were amplified from genomic DNA with bias-controlled V and J gene primers. Rearranged TCRbeta segments were sequenced at approximately 20X coverage. Turning to the authors' computational methods: Sequencing errors were corrected by clustering, and CDR3s were annotated against IMGT so that V, D and J genes could be assigned. Downstream analyses used only productive TCRbeta rearrangements and left out out-of-frame or stop-codon sequences. To compute clonality, Shannon entropy was normalized by the log of the number of unique productive sequences and then subtracted from one. Fisher's exact test with Benjamini-Hochberg correction, at a threshold of adjusted p below 0.01, was used to find clones that differed between time points or between blood and tumor. The table was pulled from immuneACCESS by TCRdb, which kept in-frame rearrangements only. Such tables lose some clones; where checked, under half of the loss comes from unresolved V genes, and the rest has no known cause. That table gives V, J and clone size, and the DNA gave D and trimming. The sample table shows about 71,000 clones, and roughly nine tenths are seen once. About 3.2% of the sample lies in the top ten.

Paper-wide results and their limitations: Patients with durable benefit showed greater expansion of tumor-associated TCR clones in peripheral blood 3 weeks after starting treatment (n of about 20, p = 0.022). Because the sample size was small (n of about 30) and many of the analyses were exploratory, the results are meant to be hypothesis-generating. Improved progression-free and overall survival was found to be associated with pretreatment peripheral blood TCR clonality below the median.

The cohort included 25 to 30 patients with locally advanced or metastatic urothelial carcinoma who were treated at Memorial Sloan Kettering on a trial protocol. Peripheral blood mononuclear cells were collected pretreatment and during treatment, with between 1 and 8 total time points per patient. The Qiagen DNeasy Blood extraction kit was used to purify genomic DNA from total PBMCs and from tumor samples. Collected pretreatment and during treatment, PBMCs were isolated and stored as previously described. The sample in question was PBMCs, obtained around atezolizumab (anti-PD-L1) treatment. The V and J genes are TRBV30 and TRBJ2-5; 12 junctional bases match TRBD2. The sequence was collected from a man in his 60s with urothelial cancer. The CDR3 protein: CAWSLAGGPGETQYF. The nucleotide sequence reads as follows: TGTGCCTGGAGTCTAGCGGGGGGGCCCGGAGAGACCCAGTACTTC.